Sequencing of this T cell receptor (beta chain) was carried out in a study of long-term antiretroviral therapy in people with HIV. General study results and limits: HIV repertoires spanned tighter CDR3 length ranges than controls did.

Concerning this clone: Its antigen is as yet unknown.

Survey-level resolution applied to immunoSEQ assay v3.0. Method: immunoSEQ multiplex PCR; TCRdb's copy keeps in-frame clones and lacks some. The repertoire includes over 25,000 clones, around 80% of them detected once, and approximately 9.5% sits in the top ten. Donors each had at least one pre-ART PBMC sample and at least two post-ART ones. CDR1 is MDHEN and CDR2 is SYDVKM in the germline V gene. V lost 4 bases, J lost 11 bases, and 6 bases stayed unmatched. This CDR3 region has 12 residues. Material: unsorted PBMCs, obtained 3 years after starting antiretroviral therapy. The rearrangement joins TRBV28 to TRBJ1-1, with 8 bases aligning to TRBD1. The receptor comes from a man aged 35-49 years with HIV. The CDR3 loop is CASSSRQGRAFF. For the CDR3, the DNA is TGTGCCAGCAGTTCGCGACAGGGGAGGGCTTTCTTT.